A single sample is the source of the 31 T cell receptor beta chains below, sequenced in a study of blood T cells in healthy people across ages. Combining a sample-barcoded 5' primer with a J-beta primer mix, a second PCR ran for about 6 to 11 cycles. Each CDR3 protein gets one entry after TCRdb re-called the 5' RACE reads with MiXCR. Among hundreds of thousands of distinct CDR3 sequences listed, 40% to 50% were seen once. Sequenced material: blood. All receptors derive from a man older than 75 in good health.

The gene calls are TRBV5-5 and TRBJ2-1; D unclear. The CDR3 spans 16 residues. The germline V gene encodes CDR1 SGHKS and CDR2 YYEKEE (reference sequence). Trimming removed 4 bases at V and 2 bases at J, with 16 bases between. CDR3 region: CASSLSRSPPYNEQFF. CDR3 bases: TGTGCCAGCAGCCTCAGCCGGTCGCCTCCCTACAATGAGCAGTTCTTC.

The rearrangement uses TRBV27 and TRBJ2-1; 10 nucleotides align to TRBD2. Trimming cost V 5 bases and J 10 bases; bases outside gene matches: 17. The V gene's germline CDR1 is MNHEY and CDR2 SMNVEV (reference sequence). The CDR3 runs to 17 residues. The chain's CDR3 is CASSPGLADLLSYEQFF. CDR3 nucleotide sequence: TGTGCCAGCAGTCCAGGACTAGCGGACCTCTTATCCTACGAGCAGTTCTTC.

This sequence joins TRBV20-1 and TRBJ2-3, with 8 bases fitting TRBD1. There are 15 residues in the CDR3. The V segment lost 5 bases and the J segment 3 bases; nucleotides outside the gene matches: 10. Germline assignment: CDR1 DFQATT and CDR2 SNEGSKA (reference sequence). The CDR3 here is CSAPTGGLRTDTQYF. CDR3 nucleotide sequence: TGCAGTGCTCCTACAGGGGGTTTAAGGACAGATACGCAGTATTTT.

This clonotype was recorded many times. J is TRBJ2-7 and V is TRBV10-3; 8 positions match TRBD1. From germline, CDR1 is ENHRY and CDR2 SYGVKD. This CDR3 contains 15 residues. J lost 4 bases, V lost 4 bases, and 9 bases had no gene match. CDR3 in amino acids: CAISGRGTGEYEQYF. The CDR3 coding sequence is TGTGCCATCAGTGGCCGGGGGACAGGAGAGTACGAGCAGTACTTC.

Notes on this clonotype: Since a much larger clone is just one base distant, this may be a read error. The genes are TRBV29-1 and TRBJ2-3; no reliable D call. The germline V gene has CDR1 SQVTM and CDR2 ANQGSEA. CDR3 length: 11 amino acids. As DNA, the CDR3 is TGCAGCGTTGACGTTGCAGAGACGCAGTATTTT. Its translation is CSVDVAETQYF.

Details on this clonotype: One junction end does not reproduce the germline sequence, and a read error may be involved. The V and J genes are TRBV25-1 and TRBJ1-2, with no clear D. The CDR3 totals 10 residues. Germline CDR1 and CDR2: MGHDK and SYGVNS. Here the CDR3 DNA reads TGTGCCGGCAGTGATTATGGCTACACCTTC. It specifies CAGSDYGYTF.

DNA of the CDR3: TGTGCCAGCAGCTTAACAGGGGGCGTCCCCTCCTACGAGCAGTACTTC. As protein: CASSLTGGVPSYEQYF. The chain recombines TRBV5-4 with TRBJ2-7; TRBD1 aligns across 9 bases. J was trimmed by 0 bases and V by 2 bases; bases with no gene match: 6. Germline V gene sequence: CDR1 SGHNT, CDR2 YYREEE (reference sequence). This CDR3 contains 16 residues.

This clonotype was observed a few times. The chain links TRBV21-1 to TRBJ2-3; the table's D call of TRBD2 was not tested on the DNA. TRBV21-1 is given as a pseudogene. CDR3 length: 15 residues. CDR3 in amino acids: CANWGTSGSTDTQYF. The DNA for the CDR3 is TGTGCCAATTGGGGGACTAGCGGGAGTACAGATACGCAGTATTTT.

The CDR3: CASSAPKNIQYF. DNA of the CDR3: TGTGCCAGCAGCGCCCCCAAAAACATTCAGTACTTC. The chain links TRBV7-9 to TRBJ2-4; no clear D. Germline lookup yields CDR1 SEHNR and CDR2 FQNEAQ (reference sequence). The V gene lost 5 bases and the J gene lost 2 bases, with 4 bases spanning the gap. There are 12 residues in the CDR3. Looking up the rest from reference TRBV7-9 and TRBJ2-4 gives the full variable domain: DTGVSQNPRHKITKRGQNVTFRCDPISEHNRLYWYRQTLGQGPEFLTYFQNEAQLEKSRLLSDRFSAERPKGSFSTLEIQRTEQGDSAMYLCASSAPKNIQYFGAGTRLSVL.

The chain has TRBV13 and TRBJ2-4; D call uncertain. CDR1 and CDR2 from the germline V gene are PRHDT and FYEKMQ (reference sequence). Deletions cut 5 bases from V and 15 bases from J, with 20 bases between. The CDR3 sequence is 13 residues long. The CDR3 sequence: CASSRSQNYERYF. The CDR3 region has the DNA TGTGCCAGCAGCCGATCACAGAACTACGAGCGGTACTTC.

The chain uses TRBV18 and TRBJ1-2; perhaps TRBD1 as D (5 bases). CDR3 length: 15 residues. V gave up 5 bases and J gave up 0 bases, with 13 bases separating them. Germline values: CDR1 KGHSH, CDR2 LQKENI. The CDR3, as DNA: TGTGCCAGCTCATCACAGGACGGAGCTAACTATGGCTACACCTTC. Amino acids: CASSSQDGANYGYTF.

The chain carries TRBV10-2 and TRBJ2-4; 9 bases match TRBD2. Gene TRBJ2-5 matches the end of the DNA better, so the J call may be wrong. Germline lookup yields CDR1 WSHSY and CDR2 SAAADI. CDR3 size: 16 residues. Here the CDR3 DNA reads TGCGCCAGCAGTGAGTCAGTGGCGGGAGGGCAAGAGACCCAGTACTTC. Its protein is CASSESVAGGQETQYF.

This clonotype has a handful of counts. The chain links TRBV29-1 to TRBJ1-1; D gene ambiguous. V was clipped by 1 base and J by 8 bases, with 8 bases between them. The V gene's germline CDR1 is SQVTM and CDR2 ANQGSEA. The CDR3 is 11 residues long. The CDR3 coding sequence is TGCAGCGTTGAAGCAGGTAACGAAGCTTTCTTT. Translation gives CSVEAGNEAFF.

This clonotype has only a few counts. The chain is built from TRBV28 and TRBJ2-3; D remains ambiguous. In germline, CDR1 is MDHEN, CDR2 SYDVKM. V gave up 7 bases and J gave up 2 bases, with 13 bases separating them. The CDR3 runs 14 residues. Written as DNA, the CDR3 is TGTGCCAGCATCTTGGGGTCGCACACAGATACGCAGTATTTT. Encoded protein: CASILGSHTDTQYF. The full variable domain, rest sourced from reference TRBV28 and TRBJ2-3, is DVKVTQSSRYLVKRTGEKVFLECVQDMDHENMFWYRQDPGLGLRLIYFSYDVKMKEKGDIPEGYSVSREKKERFSLILESASTNQTSMYLCASILGSHTDTQYFGPGTRLTVL.

CDR3 DNA sequence: TGTGCCAGCAGCTTAGTTAGGACCCTTGGGGAGCAGTTCTTC. This encodes CASSLVRTLGEQFF. The chain is built from TRBV7-2 and TRBJ2-1; the D is unclear. The CDR3 is made up of 14 amino acids. Trimming shortened V by 1 base and J by 10 bases, and 14 bases separated the two germline ends. CDR1 and CDR2 (germline): SGHTA, FQGNSA.

This chain uses TRBV20-1 with TRBJ1-2, with TRBD1 identical over 9 bases. CDR1 and CDR2 (germline): DFQATT, SNEGSKA (reference sequence). J gave up 3 bases and V 6 bases, and 11 bases lay outside the gene matches. CDR3 length equals 15 residues. CDR3 loop: CSARTGARTDYGYTF. CDR3 DNA sequence: TGCAGTGCCCGGACAGGGGCGAGGACTGACTATGGCTACACCTTC.

Details on this clonotype: A read error may produce the germline difference seen at one junction end. The chain employs TRBV4-3 and TRBJ1-6, with D hard to call. The CDR3 totals 13 residues. Per germline, CDR1 LGHNA and CDR2 YSLEER. The CDR3 spells CASSQEPNSPLHF. The CDR3 nucleotides are TGCGCCAGCAGCCAAGAGCCTAATTCGCCCCTCCACTTT.

In this sample, this clonotype turned up once. At one end, the junction sequence differs from germline, possibly due to a read error. The chain joins TRBV7-9 to TRBJ2-3; TRBD2 matches at 14 bases. Germline lookup yields CDR1 SEHNR and CDR2 FQNEAQ (reference sequence). The CDR3 runs to 16 residues. For the CDR3, the DNA is TGTGCCAGCAGCAAAGGGACTAGCGGGAGTGCAGATGCGCAGTATTTT. Its translation is CASSKGTSGSADAQYF.

This clonotype has a handful of counts. The V gene is TRBV20-1, the J gene TRBJ2-5, with unresolved D. V was trimmed by 1 base and J by 5 bases, leaving 14 bases between them. The CDR3 sequence is 14 residues long. CDR1 and CDR2 from the germline V gene are DFQATT and SNEGSKA (reference sequence). CDR3 bases: TGCAGTGCTAGAGGTGACCCACCAAGGGAGACCCAGTACTTC. This codes for CSARGDPPRETQYF.

This chain joins TRBV20-1 and TRBJ2-3; TRBD2 matches at 10 bases. V dropped 1 base and J dropped 8; count of bases not matched to a gene: 12. CDR3 size: 16 residues. Looked up from germline, CDR1 is DFQATT and CDR2 is SNEGSKA (reference sequence). The CDR3 DNA sequence: TGCAGTGCTAGAGCCCTAGGACTAGCGGTCCCAGTTACGCAGTATTTT. It translates to CSARALGLAVPVTQYF.

The V call is TRBV6-1, the J call TRBJ2-7; TRBD2 is a possible D gene (6 bases). Trimming shortened V by 3 bases and J by 9 bases, and 9 bases separated the two germline ends. The germline V gene encodes CDR1 MNHNS and CDR2 SASEGT. This CDR3 region has 11 residues. CDR3: CASSELGGQYF. In DNA, the CDR3 is TGTGCCAGCAGTGAGCTGGGAGGGCAGTACTTC.

The gene calls are TRBV20-1 and TRBJ2-3; possible D gene TRBD1, 6 bases. The CDR3 is 15 residues long. CDR1 is DFQATT and CDR2 is SNEGSKA in the germline V gene (reference sequence). Trimming removed 3 bases from V and 1 base from J, with 14 bases in between. The CDR3 spells CSARGTAGGTDTQYF. The CDR3 DNA is TGCAGTGCTAGGGGTACCGCAGGGGGCACAGATACGCAGTATTTT.

The chain links TRBV7-2 to TRBJ2-3, with 11 bases matching TRBD2. Trimming removed 1 base from V and 6 bases from J; junction bases left unmatched: 15. The CDR3 has 19 amino acids. In germline, CDR1 is SGHTA, CDR2 FQGNSA. This CDR3 reads CASSLDPPVAGGPSDTQYF. Here the CDR3 DNA reads TGTGCCAGCAGCTTAGACCCCCCGGTAGCGGGAGGGCCATCTGATACGCAGTATTTT.

This clonotype was detected only once. This chain uses TRBV5-1 with TRBJ2-5, with 7 bases matching TRBD1. TRBJ2-7 matches the DNA end more closely, so the J call is doubtful. The germline V gene has CDR1 SGHRS and CDR2 YFSETQ. The CDR3 is made up of 16 amino acids. The CDR3 reads CASSLVTGPLRYEQYF. The DNA for the CDR3 is TGCGCCAGCAGCCTAGTGACAGGGCCCCTACGTTACGAGCAGTACTTC.

Details on this clonotype: A read error is likely, as this CDR3 ends without the conserved phenylalanine or tryptophan. The DNA is left out, because the CDR3 cannot be placed on it with certainty; the CDR3 is given as TCRdb lists it. The V and J genes are TRBV20-1 and TRBJ2-7; TRBD2 was called by the table and not checked on the DNA. In germline, CDR1 is DFQATT, CDR2 SNEGSKA (reference sequence). The CDR3 has 10 residues if both end residues are counted. This chain's CDR3 is CSALAGASSY.

This clonotype was recorded many times. The gene calls are TRBV6-2 or TRBV6-3 and TRBJ2-7; D is possibly TRBD2 (5 bases). Trimming took 4 bases from V and 5 from J, leaving 15 bases between them. The CDR3 consists of 14 residues. Germline V gene sequence: CDR1 MNHEY, CDR2 SVGEGT. CDR3 nucleotides: TGTGCCAGCAGTTTTCGGACTCACCTGAACGAGCAGTACTTC. Protein: CASSFRTHLNEQYF.

This clonotype was counted only a few times. V gene TRBV29-1 combines with J gene TRBJ2-4; perhaps TRBD2 as D (6 bases). The CDR3 runs 11 residues. Germline V CDR1 and CDR2: SQVTM, ANQGSEA. V lost 4 bases and J lost 7, with 8 bases in between. The CDR3: CSVGEENIQYF. CDR3 DNA sequence: TGCAGCGTTGGGGAGGAGAACATTCAGTACTTC.

This clonotype was observed a handful of times. CDR3 residues: CASSFEFGQPPEAFF. The CDR3 region has the DNA TGTGCCAGCAGTTTTGAGTTTGGCCAGCCCCCTGAAGCTTTCTTT. The rearrangement joins TRBV12-3 or TRBV12-4 to TRBJ1-1, with D uncertain. Trimming removed 3 bases at V and 6 bases at J, with 17 bases between. This CDR3 spans 15 amino acids.

This clonotype was found many times. Written as DNA, the CDR3 is TGTGCCAGCAGTTCCCAGTCCCTTTCCTACGAGCAGTACTTC. Translated, it gives CASSSQSLSYEQYF. This chain joins TRBV6-6 and TRBJ2-7; D remains unclear. The germline gives CDR1 MNHNY, CDR2 SVGAGI (reference sequence). Deletions cut 4 bases from V and 1 base from J, with 11 bases between. This CDR3 spans 14 amino acids.

This clonotype was seen many times. This chain connects TRBV12-3 or TRBV12-4 to TRBJ2-7; D gene unclear. V dropped 6 bases and J dropped 7 bases, with 10 bases sitting between them. This CDR3 is built from 11 residues. Here the CDR3 DNA reads TGTGCCAGCAGCCGACTCGGGGAGCAGTACTTC. It translates to CASSRLGEQYF.

As for this clonotype: The CDR3 ends on some other residue instead of the conserved phenylalanine or tryptophan, so this is likely a read error. The rearrangement joins TRBV20-1 to TRBJ1-2; maybe TRBD1 (6 bases). The germline V gene encodes CDR1 DFQATT and CDR2 SNEGSKA (reference sequence). The CDR3 totals 14 residues. V lost 2 bases and J lost 8, with 18 bases in between. CDR3 nucleotides: TGCAGTGCTAGACTCGGACAGACTACGGGGGGCTACACCCTC. As protein: CSARLGQTTGGYTL.